This TCR beta chain was sequenced during a study of CXCR3-negative and CXCR3-positive naive CD8 T cells. Broader study findings: Cryopreservation partially decreased CXCR3 expression, and most assays used fresh PBMCs.

The authors made the TRB cDNA libraries by 5' RACE using UMI labels. TCRdb reanalyzed the 5' RACE reads and collapses them to one entry per CDR3 protein, without DNA. The listing contains around 81,000 distinct CDR3 sequences. The germline gives CDR1 DFQATT, CDR2 SNEGSKA (reference sequence). The CDR3 loop spans 14 amino acids. Comments on this clonotype: Its antigen is currently unknown.

Naive CD8+ T cells showed CD45RO-CCR7+CD27+CD95-. This chain uses TRBV20-1 with TRBJ2-1. The sequencing input was naive CXCR3- CD8+ T cells from blood. Subset in this sample: CD45RO-CCR7+CD27+CD95- naive CD8+ T cells lacking CXCR3 (TNR3-). The receptor was isolated from a human donor in good health. Some clones in this sample may be carry-over from other donors' samples. CDR3 amino acids: CSARDSFLGNEQFF.